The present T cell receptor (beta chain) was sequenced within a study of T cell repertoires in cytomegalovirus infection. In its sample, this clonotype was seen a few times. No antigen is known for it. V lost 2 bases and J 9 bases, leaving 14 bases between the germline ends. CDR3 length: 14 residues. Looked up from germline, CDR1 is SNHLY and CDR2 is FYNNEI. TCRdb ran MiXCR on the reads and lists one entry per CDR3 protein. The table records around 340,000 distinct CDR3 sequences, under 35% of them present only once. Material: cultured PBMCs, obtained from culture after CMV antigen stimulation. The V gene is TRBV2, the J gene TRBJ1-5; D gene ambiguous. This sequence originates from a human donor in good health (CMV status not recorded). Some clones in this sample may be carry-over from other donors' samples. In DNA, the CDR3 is TGTGCCAGCAGTGAAAAGGACCTTCGAGTGCCCCAGCATTTT. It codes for CASSEKDLRVPQHF.